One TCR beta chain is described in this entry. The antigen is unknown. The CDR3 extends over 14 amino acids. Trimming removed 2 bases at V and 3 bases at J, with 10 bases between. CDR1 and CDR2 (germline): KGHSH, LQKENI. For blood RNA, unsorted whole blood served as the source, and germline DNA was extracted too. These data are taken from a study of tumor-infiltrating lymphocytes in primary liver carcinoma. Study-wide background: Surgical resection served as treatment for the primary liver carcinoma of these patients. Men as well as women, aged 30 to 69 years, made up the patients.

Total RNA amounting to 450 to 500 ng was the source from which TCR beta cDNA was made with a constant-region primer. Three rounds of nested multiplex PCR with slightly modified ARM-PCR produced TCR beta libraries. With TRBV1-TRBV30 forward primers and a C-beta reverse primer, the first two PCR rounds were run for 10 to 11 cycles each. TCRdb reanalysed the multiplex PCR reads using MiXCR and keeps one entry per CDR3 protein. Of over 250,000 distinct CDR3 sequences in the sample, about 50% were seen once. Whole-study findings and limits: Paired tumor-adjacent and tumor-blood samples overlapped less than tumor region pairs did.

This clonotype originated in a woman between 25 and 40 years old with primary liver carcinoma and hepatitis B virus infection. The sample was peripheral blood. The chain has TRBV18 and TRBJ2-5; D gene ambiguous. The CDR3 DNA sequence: TGTGCCAGCTCACCATCCACGGGCAAAGAGACCCAGTACTTC. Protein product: CASSPSTGKETQYF.